This TCR beta chain was found in a study of cytomegalovirus exposure and HLA in healthy donors. This CDR3 spans 15 amino acids. V lost 6 bases to trimming and J lost 5 bases, with 19 bases between them. Germline assignment: CDR1 MNHNS and CDR2 SASEGT. Primers: 60 Vbeta forward and 13 Jbeta reverse. Here immunoSEQ multiplex PCR was the method, and the copy in TCRdb shows in-frame clones only, minus some. This sample's table reports about 39,000 clones. This TCR derives from a woman aged 25 to 45 in good health and CMV-seropositive. The sample comprised PBMCs. The chain employs TRBV6-1 and TRBJ1-1; tentative D call: TRBD1 (6 bases). This CDR3 reads CASRVTGSPRTEAFF. CDR3 nucleotide sequence: TGTGCCAGCAGGGTAACAGGGTCCCCACGGACTGAAGCTTTCTTT.